The subject of this entry is one TCR beta chain. This sample stems from a study of beta chain features in type 1 diabetes. Study at large: Comparable age, gender and cell yields were observed in patients relative to healthy donors.

V dropped 4 bases and J dropped 9; count of bases not matched to a gene: 7. Per germline, CDR1 SGHTA and CDR2 FQGNSA. This CDR3 has 15 amino acids. The isolated RNA, all of it, was reverse transcribed, so expressed TCRB transcripts were what got sequenced. Here immunoSEQ multiplex PCR was the method, and the copy in TCRdb shows in-frame clones only, minus some. The profile covers 250,000 to 350,000 clones, with 13% to 15% appearing a single time and approximately 7% taken by the ten largest. The sequenced sample was central memory CD4+ T cells from blood. The rearrangement uses TRBV7-2 and TRBJ2-5, with TRBD2 matching 14 bases. This clonotype originated in a man aged 30 to 39 in good health. CDR3 DNA sequence: TGTGCCAGCAGCTGGGGACTAGCGGGGGATTTGGCCCAGTACTTC. This encodes CASSWGLAGDLAQYF.